This T cell receptor (beta chain) was recorded in a study of blood T cell repertoires in COVID-19. In terms of age and location, participants ranged from roughly 18 to 90 years and lived in under 30 US areas. Authors' analysis steps: By means of reference gene primer amplification, nucleated cell counts were estimated. Profiled with immunoSEQ multiplex PCR; TCRdb holds only in-frame clones, not every one. V and J calls and clone size are those listed in that table; D and trimming were worked out from the DNA. This table holds around 310,000 clones, roughly 89% found once. The origin of this receptor is a woman between 25 and 40 years old who had recovered from COVID-19. Source material: PBMCs or T cells enriched from blood (not recorded which).

CDR3: CASSKVGGGMSTDTQYF. For the CDR3, the DNA is TGTGCCAGCAGCAAAGTTGGCGGGGGGATGAGCACAGATACGCAGTATTTT. The rearrangement joins TRBV21-1 to TRBJ2-3; TRBD2, as called in the table, went unchecked against the DNA. TRBV21-1 is a listed pseudogene. The CDR3 contains 17 residues.